This TCR beta chain derives from a study of siplizumab effects on memory and regulatory T cells. Using immunoSEQ multiplex PCR, the repertoire was profiled, and TCRdb retains in-frame clones only, with some absent. The data hold around 7,400 clones, with around 72% observed a single time. Germline V gene data show CDR1 as MDHEN and CDR2 as SYDVKM. With 6 bases removed from V and 5 bases from J, the gap between germline ends came to 16 bases. This CDR3 is built from 15 residues. Broader study findings: Naive T cells, seemingly more diverse than memory cells, seemed major alloresponse contributors.

In the case of this clone: The antigen is undetermined.

Sequences were obtained from effector memory CD8+ T cells sorted from blood. Indicated subset: unstimulated CD8+ effector memory T cells. The V and J genes are TRBV28 and TRBJ2-2; D uncertain. The sequence derives from a human donor in good health. The CDR3 region is CASRDTVLGTGELFF. The CDR3 DNA is TGTGCCAGCAGGGATACAGTCTTGGGAACCGGGGAGCTGTTTTTT.